The present T cell receptor (beta chain) was sequenced within a study of shared clonotypes between healthy human individuals. Deep-level running was used for the assay. Genomic DNA per cell subset filled all wells of several immunoSEQ plates. TCRdb's table, derived via immunoSEQ multiplex PCR, lists solely in-frame clones and lacks some. The sample yields approximately 120,000 clones, around 65% seen once. This clone has at least ten counts. Trimming pared 7 bases from V and 0 bases from J, leaving 10 bases between. The CDR3 is 13 amino acids. The germline CDR1 and CDR2 sequences are MGHDK and SYGVNS. This sequence originates from a woman in her thirties in good health. The rearrangement joins TRBV25-1 to TRBJ2-7; no clear D. The sequenced material came from memory CD8+ T cells sorted from blood. Subset here: CD45RO+ cells pooled with CCR7-negative TemRA cells. The CDR3, as DNA: TGTGCCAGCAAGGCCAAAAGCTCCTACGAGCAGTACTTC. It specifies CASKAKSSYEQYF.